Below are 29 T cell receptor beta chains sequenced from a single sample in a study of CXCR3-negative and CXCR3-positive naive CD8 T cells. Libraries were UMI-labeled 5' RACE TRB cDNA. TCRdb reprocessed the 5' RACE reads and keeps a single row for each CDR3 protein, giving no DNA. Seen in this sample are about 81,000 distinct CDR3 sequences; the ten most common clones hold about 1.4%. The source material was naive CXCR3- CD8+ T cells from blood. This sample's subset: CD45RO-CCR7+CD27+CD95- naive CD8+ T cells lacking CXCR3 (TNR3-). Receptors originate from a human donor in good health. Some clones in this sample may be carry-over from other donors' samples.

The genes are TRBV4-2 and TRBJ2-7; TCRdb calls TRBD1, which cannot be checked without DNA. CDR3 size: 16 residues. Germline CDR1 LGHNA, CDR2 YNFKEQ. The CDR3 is CASSQDIGQAVYEQYF.

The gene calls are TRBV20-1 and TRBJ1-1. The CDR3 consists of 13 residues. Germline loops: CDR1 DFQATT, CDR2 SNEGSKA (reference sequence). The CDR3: CSAPVLIGAEAFF.

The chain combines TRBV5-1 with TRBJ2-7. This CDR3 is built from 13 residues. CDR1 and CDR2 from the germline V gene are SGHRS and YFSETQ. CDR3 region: CASKIDLSYEQYF.

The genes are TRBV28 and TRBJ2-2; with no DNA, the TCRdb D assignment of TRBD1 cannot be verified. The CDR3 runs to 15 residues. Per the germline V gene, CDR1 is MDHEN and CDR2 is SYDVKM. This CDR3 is CASSFRGPNTGELFF.

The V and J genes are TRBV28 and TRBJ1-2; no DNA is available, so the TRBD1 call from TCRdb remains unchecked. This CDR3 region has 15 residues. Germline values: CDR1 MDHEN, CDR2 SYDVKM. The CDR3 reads CASSLGAPGNYGYTF.

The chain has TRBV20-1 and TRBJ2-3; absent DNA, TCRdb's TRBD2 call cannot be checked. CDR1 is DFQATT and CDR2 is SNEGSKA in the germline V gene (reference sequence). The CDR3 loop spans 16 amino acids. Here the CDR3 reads CSARDLTGAFTDTQYF.

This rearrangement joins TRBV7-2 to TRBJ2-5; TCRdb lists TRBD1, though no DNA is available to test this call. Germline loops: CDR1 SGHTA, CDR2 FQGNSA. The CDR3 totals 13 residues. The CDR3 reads CASSLPPGETQYF.

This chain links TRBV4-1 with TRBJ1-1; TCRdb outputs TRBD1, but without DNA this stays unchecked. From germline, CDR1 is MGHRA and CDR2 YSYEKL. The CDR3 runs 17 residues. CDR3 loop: CASSHPDRGFLDTEAFF.

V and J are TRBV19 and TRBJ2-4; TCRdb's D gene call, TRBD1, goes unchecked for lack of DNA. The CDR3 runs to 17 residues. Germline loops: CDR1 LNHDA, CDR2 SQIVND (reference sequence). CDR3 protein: CASSISVGTGGYNIQYF.

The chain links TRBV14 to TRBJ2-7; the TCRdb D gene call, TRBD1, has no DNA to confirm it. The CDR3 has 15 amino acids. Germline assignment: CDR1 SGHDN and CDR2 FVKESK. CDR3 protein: CASSHIQGHSYEQYF.

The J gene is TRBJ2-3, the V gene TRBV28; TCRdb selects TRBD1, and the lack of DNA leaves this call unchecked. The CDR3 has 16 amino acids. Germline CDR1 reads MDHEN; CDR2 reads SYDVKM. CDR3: CASSSETVILGDTQYF. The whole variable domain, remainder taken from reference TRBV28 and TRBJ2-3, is DVKVTQSSRYLVKRTGEKVFLECVQDMDHENMFWYRQDPGLGLRLIYFSYDVKMKEKGDIPEGYSVSREKKERFSLILESASTNQTSMYLCASSSETVILGDTQYFGPGTRLTVL.

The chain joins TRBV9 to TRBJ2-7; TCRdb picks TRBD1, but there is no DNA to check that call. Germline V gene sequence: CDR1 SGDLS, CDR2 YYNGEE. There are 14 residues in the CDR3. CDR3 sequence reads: CASSVGSGDDEQYF.

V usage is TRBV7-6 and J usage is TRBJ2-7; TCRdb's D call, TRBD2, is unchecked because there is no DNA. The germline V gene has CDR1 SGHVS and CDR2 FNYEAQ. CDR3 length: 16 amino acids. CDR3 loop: CASSSSPTQLWHEQYF.

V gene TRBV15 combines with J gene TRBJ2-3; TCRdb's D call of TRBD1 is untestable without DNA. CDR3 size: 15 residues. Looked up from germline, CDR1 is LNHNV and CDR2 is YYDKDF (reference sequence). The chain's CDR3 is CATSILQGSTDTQYF.

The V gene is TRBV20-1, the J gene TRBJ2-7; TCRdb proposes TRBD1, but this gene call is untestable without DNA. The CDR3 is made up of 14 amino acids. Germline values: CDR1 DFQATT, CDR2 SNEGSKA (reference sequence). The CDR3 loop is CSAFWRGSSYEQYF.

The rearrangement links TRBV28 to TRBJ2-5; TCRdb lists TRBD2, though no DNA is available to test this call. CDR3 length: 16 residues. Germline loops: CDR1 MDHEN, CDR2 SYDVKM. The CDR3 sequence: CASSSRQGRKQETQYF.

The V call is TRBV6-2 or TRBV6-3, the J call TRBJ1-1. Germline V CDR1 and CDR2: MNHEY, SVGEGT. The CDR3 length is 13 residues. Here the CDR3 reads CASSYTMNTEAFF.

The CDR3 sequence is CSVGTGHDIQYF. The chain combines TRBV29-1 with TRBJ2-4; TCRdb proposes TRBD1, but this gene call is untestable without DNA. The length of the CDR3 is 12 residues. CDR1 is SQVTM, CDR2 ANQGSEA, per germline.

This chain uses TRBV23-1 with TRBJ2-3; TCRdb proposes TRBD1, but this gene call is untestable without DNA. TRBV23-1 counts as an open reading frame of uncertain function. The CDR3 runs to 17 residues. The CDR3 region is CASSHALGAPHRDTQYF.

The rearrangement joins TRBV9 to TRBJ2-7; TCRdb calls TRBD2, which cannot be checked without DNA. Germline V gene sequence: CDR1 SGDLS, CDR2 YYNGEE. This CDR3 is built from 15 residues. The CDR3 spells CASSLMSGRGYEQYF.

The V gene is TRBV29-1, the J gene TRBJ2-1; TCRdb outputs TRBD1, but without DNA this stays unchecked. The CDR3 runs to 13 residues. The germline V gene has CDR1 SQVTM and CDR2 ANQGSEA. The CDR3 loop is CSVEMPAYPEQFF.

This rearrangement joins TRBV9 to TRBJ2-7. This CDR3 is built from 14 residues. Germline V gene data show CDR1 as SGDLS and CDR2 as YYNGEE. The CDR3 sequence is CASNHGGGSYEQYF.

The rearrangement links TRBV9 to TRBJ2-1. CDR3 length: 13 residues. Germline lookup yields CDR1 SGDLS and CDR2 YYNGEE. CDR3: CASSQVASNEQFF.

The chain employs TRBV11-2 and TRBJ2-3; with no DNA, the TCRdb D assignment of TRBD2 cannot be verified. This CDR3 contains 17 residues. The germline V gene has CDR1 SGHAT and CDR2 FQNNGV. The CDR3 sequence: CASSDPAGGGITDTQYF.

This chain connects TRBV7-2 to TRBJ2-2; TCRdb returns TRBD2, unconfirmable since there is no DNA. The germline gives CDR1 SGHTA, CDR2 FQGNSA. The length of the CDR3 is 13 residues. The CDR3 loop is CASRPSGGGELFF.

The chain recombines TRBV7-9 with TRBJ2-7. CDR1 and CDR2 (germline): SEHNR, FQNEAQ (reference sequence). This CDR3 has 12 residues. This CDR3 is CASSFEVAEQYF.

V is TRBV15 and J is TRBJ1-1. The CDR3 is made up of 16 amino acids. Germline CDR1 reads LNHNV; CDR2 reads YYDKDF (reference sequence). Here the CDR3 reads CATSRDREAMNTEAFF.

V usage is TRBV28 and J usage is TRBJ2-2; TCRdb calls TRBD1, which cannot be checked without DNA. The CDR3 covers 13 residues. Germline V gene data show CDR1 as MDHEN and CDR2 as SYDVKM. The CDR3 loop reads CASATQGAGELFF.

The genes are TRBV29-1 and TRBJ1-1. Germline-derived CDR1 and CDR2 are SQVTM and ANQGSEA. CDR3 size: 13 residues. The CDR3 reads CSVTGFLDTEAFF. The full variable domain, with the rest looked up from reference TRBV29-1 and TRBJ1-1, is SAVISQKPSRDICQRGTSLTIQCQVDSQVTMMFWYRQQPGQSLTLIATANQGSEATYESGFVIDKFPISRPNLTFSTLTVSNMSPEDSSIYLCSVTGFLDTEAFFGQGTRLTVV.